A single sample is the source of the 24 T cell receptor beta chains below, sequenced in a study of shared clonotypes between healthy human individuals. Sequenced by immunoSEQ multiplex PCR; TCRdb stores in-frame clones only, minus some. Of around 1.9 million clones listed, 85% to 95% are singletons. Terminally differentiated effector memory CD45RA+ cells were left out of the naive CD8 fraction, which was CD45RO-negative and positively selected for CCR7. The source material was naive CD8+ T cells from PBMCs. These receptors all come from a man aged 18-30 years in good health. Some clones in this sample may be carry-over from other donors' samples.

The V gene is TRBV9, the J gene TRBJ1-3; D gene ambiguous. Germline-derived CDR1 and CDR2 are SGDLS and YYNGEE. Trimming took off 3 bases at V and 0 bases at J, with 13 bases between the two ends. CDR3 length: 16 amino acids. The CDR3 region has the DNA TGTGCCAGCAGCGCAAGTCTAGGAAGCTCTGGAAACACCATATATTTT. This sequence encodes CASSASLGSSGNTIYF.

The gene calls are TRBV28 and TRBJ1-5; 7 nucleotides match TRBD1. The CDR3 loop spans 14 amino acids. The trim removed 10 bases at V and 3 bases at J, leaving 9 bases unmatched. Per germline, CDR1 MDHEN and CDR2 SYDVKM. CDR3 bases: TGTGCCACCGCAACCAGGGGGACCAATCAGCCCCAGCATTTT. Translated: CATATRGTNQPQHF. Full variable domain (missing parts from reference TRBV28 and TRBJ1-5): DVKVTQSSRYLVKRTGEKVFLECVQDMDHENMFWYRQDPGLGLRLIYFSYDVKMKEKGDIPEGYSVSREKKERFSLILESASTNQTSMYLCATATRGTNQPQHFGDGTRLSIL.

The chain links TRBV7-9 to TRBJ2-7, with 13 bases matching TRBD2. J was trimmed by 7 bases and V by 4 bases; bases with no gene match: 7. This CDR3 has 15 residues. Germline CDR1 SEHNR, CDR2 FQNEAQ (reference sequence). Here the CDR3 DNA reads TGTGCCAGCAGCTCCGCGGGACTAGCGGGATTGGAGCAGTACTTC. Translated: CASSSAGLAGLEQYF. Drawing the rest from reference TRBV7-9 and TRBJ2-7, the complete variable domain is DTGVSQNPRHKITKRGQNVTFRCDPISEHNRLYWYRQTLGQGPEFLTYFQNEAQLEKSRLLSDRFSAERPKGSFSTLEIQRTEQGDSAMYLCASSSAGLAGLEQYFGPGTRLTVT.

The rearrangement joins TRBV28 to TRBJ1-5; no clear D. Germline V gene data show CDR1 as MDHEN and CDR2 as SYDVKM. The CDR3 contains 13 residues. V lost 3 bases and J 5 bases, leaving 8 bases between the germline ends. In DNA, the CDR3 is TGTGCCAGCAGTTTCAACGAGCATCAGCCCCAGCATTTT. Translating gives CASSFNEHQPQHF.

This sequence joins TRBV15 and TRBJ2-7; D possibly corresponds to TRBD1 (5 bases). The V end lost 1 base, the J end lost 6 bases, and 10 bases lay between the germline ends. This CDR3 is 13 amino acids long. Germline CDR1 is LNHNV and CDR2 is YYDKDF (reference sequence). CDR3 sequence: CATSRVGAAEQYF. The CDR3 DNA is TGTGCCACCAGCAGAGTAGGGGCGGCCGAGCAGTACTTC. The variable domain in full, completed from reference TRBV15 and TRBJ2-7, reads DAMVIQNPRYQVTQFGKPVTLSCSQTLNHNVMYWYQQKSSQAPKLLFHYYDKDFNNEADTPDNFQSRRPNTSFCFLDIRSPGLGDTAMYLCATSRVGAAEQYFGPGTRLTVT.

The rearrangement joins TRBV30 to TRBJ2-7; weak D call: TRBD1 (5 bases). V lost 1 base and J lost 3, with 16 bases in between. The germline V gene encodes CDR1 GTSNPN and CDR2 SVGIG (reference sequence). This CDR3 has 15 amino acids. The CDR3 bases are TGTGCCTGGAGTGAGGGGTCAGAAGAATTCTACGAGCAGTACTTC. Encoded protein: CAWSEGSEEFYEQYF.

The V gene is TRBV28, the J gene TRBJ2-1; 14 nucleotides line up with TRBD2. The germline V gene has CDR1 MDHEN and CDR2 SYDVKM. V was clipped by 5 bases and J by 4 bases; unmatched bases: 13. This CDR3 is built from 19 residues. DNA for the CDR3: TGTGCCAGCAGTGCTACCTACCCCTGGACTAGCGGGAGGTACAATGAGCAGTTCTTC. Protein product: CASSATYPWTSGRYNEQFF.

This clone was observed a single time. The rearrangement joins TRBV5-1 to TRBJ2-5; TRBD1 matches 10 bases. V shed 1 base and J 3 bases; nucleotides not matched to a gene: 3. Germline values: CDR1 SGHRS, CDR2 YFSETQ. The CDR3 runs to 15 residues. The CDR3 nucleotides read TGCGCCAGCAGCTTGAAGGACAGGGGGGAAGAGACCCAGTACTTC. Translation gives CASSLKDRGEETQYF.

This chain links TRBV7-2 with TRBJ2-7; D is perhaps TRBD2 (5 bases). V was trimmed by 5 bases and J by 3 bases, leaving 17 bases between them. Per germline, CDR1 SGHTA and CDR2 FQGNSA. The CDR3 is 15 amino acids. The CDR3 sequence is CASSPHPPGGYEQYF. The CDR3 DNA follows: TGTGCCAGCAGCCCCCACCCTCCCGGAGGCTACGAGCAGTACTTC.

Many counts were recorded for this clone. The V call is TRBV13, the J call TRBJ2-5, with TRBD1 identical over 12 bases. CDR1 is PRHDT and CDR2 is FYEKMQ in the germline V gene (reference sequence). V shed 4 bases, J shed 5 bases, and the junction held 14 bases outside the gene matches. This CDR3 spans 18 amino acids. CDR3 region: CASSSFRDRGRAGETQYF. The CDR3 nucleotides are TGTGCCAGCAGCTCATTCCGGGACAGGGGGCGCGCGGGTGAGACCCAGTACTTC. The full variable domain, its missing parts supplied by reference TRBV13 and TRBJ2-5, is AAGVIQSPRHLIKEKRETATLKCYPIPRHDTVYWYQQGPGQDPQFLISFYEKMQSDKGSIPDRFSAQQFSDYHSELNMSSLELGDSALYFCASSSFRDRGRAGETQYFGPGTRLLVL.

The chain recombines TRBV4-1 with TRBJ2-1; 7 nucleotides align to TRBD2. Germline V gene lookup returns CDR1 MGHRA and CDR2 YSYEKL. The CDR3 consists of 13 residues. After removal of 0 bases from V and 12 bases from J, the junction contained 5 bases not matched to a gene. DNA of the CDR3: TGCGCCAGCAGCCAAGAGGGAGGGAGGTGGCAGTTCTTC. The encoded protein is CASSQEGGRWQFF.

This rearrangement joins TRBV5-5 to TRBJ2-7; weak D call: TRBD2 (5 bases). The CDR3 extends over 14 amino acids. Germline V gene data show CDR1 as SGHKS and CDR2 as YYEKEE (reference sequence). Trimming took off 4 bases at V and 3 bases at J, with 14 bases between the two ends. CDR3 sequence reads: CASSDIGGLYEQYF. CDR3 nucleotide sequence: TGTGCCAGCAGCGACATCGGAGGCCTCTACGAGCAGTACTTC. The variable domain in full, completed from reference TRBV5-5 and TRBJ2-7, reads DAGVTQSPTHLIKTRGQQVTLRCSPISGHKSVSWYQQVLGQGPQFIFQYYEKEERGRGNFPDRFSARQFPNYSSELNVNALLLGDSALYLCASSDIGGLYEQYFGPGTRLTVT.

The chain recombines TRBV28 with TRBJ2-1, with 12 positions matching TRBD2. V lost 4 bases and J lost 0; bases outside the gene matches: 7. The CDR3 is 18 residues long. CDR1 MDHEN and CDR2 SYDVKM come from the germline V gene. CDR3 sequence: CASSSLAGGPSSYNEQFF. The CDR3 DNA sequence: TGTGCCAGCAGTTCACTAGCGGGAGGTCCGAGCTCCTACAATGAGCAGTTCTTC.

J is TRBJ1-4 and V is TRBV16; D is unclear. The CDR3 totals 15 residues. Germline V gene sequence: CDR1 KGHSY, CDR2 FQNENV. With 3 bases removed from V and 3 bases from J, the gap between germline ends came to 11 bases. For the CDR3, the DNA is TGTGCCAGCAGCCACCCGGCCGGGGCTAATGAAAAACTGTTTTTT. Protein sequence: CASSHPAGANEKLFF.

V usage is TRBV29-1 and J usage is TRBJ2-2, with a possible D match to TRBD1 (5 bases). V was cut by 1 base and J by 6 bases, with 9 bases left in between. The CDR3 is 13 amino acids. Germline V gene lookup returns CDR1 SQVTM and CDR2 ANQGSEA. CDR3 in amino acids: CSVEGQGPGELFF. The CDR3, as DNA: TGCAGCGTTGAAGGTCAGGGCCCCGGGGAGCTGTTTTTT.

CDR3 amino acids: CASSTRGTDTQYF. The DNA for the CDR3 is TGTGCCAGCAGCACCAGGGGCACAGATACGCAGTATTTT. The chain combines TRBV13 with TRBJ2-3; tentative D call: TRBD1 (5 bases). Per the germline V gene, CDR1 is PRHDT and CDR2 is FYEKMQ (reference sequence). The CDR3 runs to 13 residues. Trimming took 5 bases from V and 1 from J, leaving 7 bases between them. The complete variable domain, with remaining parts taken from reference TRBV13 and TRBJ2-3, reads AAGVIQSPRHLIKEKRETATLKCYPIPRHDTVYWYQQGPGQDPQFLISFYEKMQSDKGSIPDRFSAQQFSDYHSELNMSSLELGDSALYFCASSTRGTDTQYFGPGTRLTVL.

The chain has TRBV19 and TRBJ1-5; D gene uncertain. CDR3 length equals 12 residues. The germline V gene has CDR1 LNHDA and CDR2 SQIVND (reference sequence). Trimming shortened V by 1 base and J by 5 bases, and 3 bases separated the two germline ends. Here the CDR3 reads CASSIVDQPQHF. DNA for the CDR3: TGTGCCAGTAGTATAGTGGATCAGCCCCAGCATTTT.

This clone was counted a single time. The chain combines TRBV7-9 with TRBJ1-3; weak D call: TRBD1 (5 bases). The CDR3 length is 16 residues. V lost 2 bases and J lost 0, with 11 bases in between. Per germline, CDR1 SEHNR and CDR2 FQNEAQ (reference sequence). The CDR3 nucleotides read TGTGCCAGCAGCTTAACGGGACGGCCCTCTGGAAACACCATATATTTT. Protein product: CASSLTGRPSGNTIYF.

The rearrangement joins TRBV7-9 to TRBJ2-5, with a possible D match to TRBD1 (7 bases). The ends were cut back, 5 bases at V and 4 bases at J, with 20 bases in the middle. The CDR3 is made up of 16 amino acids. The germline gives CDR1 SEHNR, CDR2 FQNEAQ (reference sequence). The CDR3 loop is CASSPTSRDRGETQYF. The CDR3 coding sequence is TGTGCCAGCAGCCCTACATCGCGGGACAGAGGAGAGACCCAGTACTTC.

The chain has TRBV29-1 and TRBJ2-7; D ambiguous. There are 11 residues in the CDR3. The V end lost 7 bases, the J end lost 6 bases, and 13 bases lay between the germline ends. Germline V gives CDR1 SQVTM, CDR2 ANQGSEA. CDR3 coding DNA: TGCAGCGCACTTAAATCGGGCGAGCAGTACTTC. Residues: CSALKSGEQYF.

The gene calls are TRBV21-1 and TRBJ1-1. TRBV21-1 is deemed a pseudogene. This CDR3 is 15 amino acids long. The CDR3 DNA is TGTGCCAGCAGCAGCGAACTGAGCGGGGGCACTGAAGCTTTCTTT. Encoded protein: CASSSELSGGTEAFF.

V and J are TRBV10-3 and TRBJ2-4, with 10 nucleotides matching TRBD2. This CDR3 comprises 17 residues. Germline CDR1 reads ENHRY; CDR2 reads SYGVKD. The junction had 11 bases not matched to a gene; V was cut back by 0 bases and J by 9 bases. The CDR3 reads CAISESDSGRALGIQYF. CDR3 in DNA: TGTGCCATCAGTGAGTCGGACAGCGGGAGGGCCTTAGGCATTCAGTACTTC.

Comments on this clone: Distinct nucleotide sequences in the sample also encode this CDR3. This chain uses TRBV27 with TRBJ2-3, with TRBD2 as a possible D gene (5 bases). V dropped 3 bases and J dropped 3 bases, with 10 bases sitting between them. Per germline, CDR1 MNHEY and CDR2 SMNVEV (reference sequence). The CDR3 consists of 14 residues. The CDR3 reads CASSLREGTDTQYF. For the CDR3, the DNA is TGTGCCAGCAGTTTGAGGGAAGGGACAGATACGCAGTATTTT.

The chain combines TRBV7-9 with TRBJ2-7; D perhaps matches TRBD1 (6 bases). The ends were cut back, 1 base at V and 7 bases at J, with 20 bases in the middle. The CDR3 is 16 amino acids. Germline lookup yields CDR1 SEHNR and CDR2 FQNEAQ (reference sequence). The CDR3 protein is CASSLGPGQNQGEQYF. CDR3 in DNA: TGTGCCAGCAGCTTAGGTCCGGGACAAAATCAAGGGGAGCAGTACTTC.